Below, 7 T cell receptor beta chains from the same sample are listed, as sequenced in a study of OX40 agonist ivuxolimab in advanced cancers. Sequencing used immunoSEQ multiplex PCR; TCRdb keeps in-frame clones, though not all of them. The sample has about 48,000 clones, approximately 78% seen once. The material was CD4+ or CD8+ T cells sorted from blood, obtained in a trial of the OX40 agonist ivuxolimab. These receptors were obtained from an adult with an advanced solid tumor such as melanoma, head and neck, liver or kidney cancer.

J is TRBJ2-3 and V is TRBV7-6, with 8 bases that match TRBD2. Germline values: CDR1 SGHVS, CDR2 FNYEAQ. The CDR3 has 15 amino acids. Trimming took 4 bases from V and 5 from J; bases not matched to a gene: 8. Written as DNA, the CDR3 is TGTGCCAGCAGCTCAATGGGGACTAGTGGAGATACGCAGTATTTT. This sequence encodes CASSSMGTSGDTQYF. Variable domain in full (rest from reference TRBV7-6 and TRBJ2-3): GAGVSQSPRYKVTKRGQDVALRCDPISGHVSLYWYRQALGQGPEFLTYFNYEAQQDKSGLPNDRFSAERPEGSISTLTIQRTEQRDSAMYRCASSSMGTSGDTQYFGPGTRLTVL.

The chain recombines TRBV11-2 with TRBJ1-4; D is possibly TRBD1 (6 bases). Trimming removed 5 bases from V and 5 bases from J, with 18 bases in between. Germline V gives CDR1 SGHAT, CDR2 FQNNGV. The CDR3 runs 16 residues. The CDR3 is CASSRGRGALNEKLFF. The CDR3, as DNA: TGTGCCAGCAGCCGTGGTCGGGGGGCGCTGAATGAAAAACTGTTTTTT.

V usage is TRBV7-2 and J usage is TRBJ2-1; 12 bases match TRBD2. The trim removed 0 bases at V and 12 bases at J, leaving 6 bases unmatched. Germline V gives CDR1 SGHTA, CDR2 FQGNSA. The CDR3 loop spans 15 amino acids. The CDR3 DNA reads as TGTGCCAGCAGCTTAGCTCTGACTAGCGGGAGCGGGCAGTTCTTC. Encoded protein: CASSLALTSGSGQFF.

This clone was seen a handful of times. This chain uses TRBV7-9 with TRBJ2-7, with 10 bases aligning to TRBD1. This CDR3 is built from 15 residues. CDR1 SEHNR and CDR2 FQNEAQ come from the germline V gene (reference sequence). After removal of 5 bases from V and 2 bases from J, the junction contained 6 bases not matched to a gene. The CDR3: CASSLVGQGAYEQYF. The CDR3 bases are TGTGCCAGCAGCCTTGTAGGACAGGGGGCCTACGAGCAGTACTTC.

This clone was picked up a small number of times. The genes are TRBV5-1 and TRBJ2-7; 9 nucleotides match TRBD2. Unmatched junction bases numbered 9, after V lost 1 base and J lost 7 bases. Looked up from germline, CDR1 is SGHRS and CDR2 is YFSETQ. The CDR3 is 15 amino acids. CDR3 bases: TGCGCCAGCAGCTTGAAACTAGCGGGCATGGGGGAGCAGTACTTC. Translation gives CASSLKLAGMGEQYF.

V is TRBV6-1 and J is TRBJ1-6; 9 positions agree with TRBD1. Germline CDR1 MNHNS, CDR2 SASEGT. J was trimmed by 8 bases and V by 0 bases; bases with no gene match: 5. The length of the CDR3 is 16 residues. The CDR3 DNA reads as TGTGCCAGCAGTGAAGCCGGGGGACAGGGTTATTCACCCCTCCACTTT. Translating gives CASSEAGGQGYSPLHF.

This chain links TRBV6-5 with TRBJ2-7, with 8 nucleotides matching TRBD2. CDR1 and CDR2 (germline): MNHEY, SVGAGI. The CDR3 loop spans 12 amino acids. Trimming removed 6 bases from V and 2 bases from J; junction bases left unmatched: 0. The CDR3 region has the DNA TGTGCCAGCAGCGGGAGGGCCTACGAGCAGTACTTC. It encodes CASSGRAYEQYF.